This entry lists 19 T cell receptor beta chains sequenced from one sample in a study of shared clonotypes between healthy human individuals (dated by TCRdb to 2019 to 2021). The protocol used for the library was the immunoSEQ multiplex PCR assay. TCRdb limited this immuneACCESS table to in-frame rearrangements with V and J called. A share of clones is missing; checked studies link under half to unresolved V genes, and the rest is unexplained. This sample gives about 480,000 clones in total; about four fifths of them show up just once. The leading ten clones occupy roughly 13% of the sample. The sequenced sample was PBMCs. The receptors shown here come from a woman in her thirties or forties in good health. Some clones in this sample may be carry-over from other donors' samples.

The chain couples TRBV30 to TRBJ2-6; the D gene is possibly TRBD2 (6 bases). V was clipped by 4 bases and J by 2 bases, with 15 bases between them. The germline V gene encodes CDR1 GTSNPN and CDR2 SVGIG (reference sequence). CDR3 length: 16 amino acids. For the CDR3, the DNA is TGTGCCTGGAATGTGGGATTAGCGGCTGGGGCCAACGTCCTGACTTTC. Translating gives CAWNVGLAAGANVLTF.

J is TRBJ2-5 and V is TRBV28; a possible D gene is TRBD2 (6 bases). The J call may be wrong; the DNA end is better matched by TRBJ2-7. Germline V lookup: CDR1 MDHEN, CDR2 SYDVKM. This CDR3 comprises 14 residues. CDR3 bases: TGTGCCAGCTGGTCGGGACTCAAACTTGGCGAGCAGTACTTC. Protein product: CASWSGLKLGEQYF.

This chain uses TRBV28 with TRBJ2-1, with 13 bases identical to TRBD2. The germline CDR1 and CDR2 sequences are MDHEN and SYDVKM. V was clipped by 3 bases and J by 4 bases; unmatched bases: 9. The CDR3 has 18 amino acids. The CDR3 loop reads CASSFQGLAGLRYNEQFF. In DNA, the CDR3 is TGTGCCAGCAGTTTTCAGGGACTAGCGGGACTCCGATACAATGAGCAGTTCTTC.

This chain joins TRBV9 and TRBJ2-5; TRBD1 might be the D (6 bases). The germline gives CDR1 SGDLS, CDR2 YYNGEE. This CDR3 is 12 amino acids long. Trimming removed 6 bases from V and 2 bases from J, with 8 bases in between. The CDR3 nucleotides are TGTGCCAGCAATACAGGGCAAGAGACCCAGTACTTC. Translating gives CASNTGQETQYF.

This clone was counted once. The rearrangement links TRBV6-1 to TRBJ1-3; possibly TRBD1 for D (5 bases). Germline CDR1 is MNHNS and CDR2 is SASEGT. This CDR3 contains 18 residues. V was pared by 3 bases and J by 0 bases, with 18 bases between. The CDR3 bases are TGTGCCAGCAGTGACCGGGACCCGACAACCAGCTCTGGAAACACCATATATTTT. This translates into CASSDRDPTTSSGNTIYF.

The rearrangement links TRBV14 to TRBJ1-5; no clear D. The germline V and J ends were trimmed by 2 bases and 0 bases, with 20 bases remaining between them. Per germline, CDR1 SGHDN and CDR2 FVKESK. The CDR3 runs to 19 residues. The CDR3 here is CASSQINSHKGHSNQPQHF. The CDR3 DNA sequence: TGTGCCAGCAGCCAAATAAACTCCCACAAGGGTCATAGCAATCAGCCCCAGCATTTT.

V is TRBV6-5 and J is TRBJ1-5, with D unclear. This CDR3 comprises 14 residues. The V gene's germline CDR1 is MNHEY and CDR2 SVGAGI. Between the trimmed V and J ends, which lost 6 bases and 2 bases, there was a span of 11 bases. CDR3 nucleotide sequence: TGTGCCAGCAGGGAGGGCTTCCGCAATCAGCCCCAGCATTTT. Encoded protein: CASREGFRNQPQHF.

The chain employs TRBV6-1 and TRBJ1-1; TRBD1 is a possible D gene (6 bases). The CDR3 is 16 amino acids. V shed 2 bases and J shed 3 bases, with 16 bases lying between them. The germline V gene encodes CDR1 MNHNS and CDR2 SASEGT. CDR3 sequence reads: CASSEFGGGPYTEAFF. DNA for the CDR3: TGTGCCAGCAGTGAATTTGGGGGGGGGCCGTACACTGAAGCTTTCTTT.

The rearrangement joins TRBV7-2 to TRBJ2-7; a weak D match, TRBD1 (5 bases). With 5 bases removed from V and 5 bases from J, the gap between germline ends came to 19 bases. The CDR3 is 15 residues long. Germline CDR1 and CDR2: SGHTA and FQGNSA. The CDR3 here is CASSPRASGAHEQYF. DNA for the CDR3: TGTGCCAGCAGCCCCCGAGCTAGTGGGGCTCACGAGCAGTACTTC.

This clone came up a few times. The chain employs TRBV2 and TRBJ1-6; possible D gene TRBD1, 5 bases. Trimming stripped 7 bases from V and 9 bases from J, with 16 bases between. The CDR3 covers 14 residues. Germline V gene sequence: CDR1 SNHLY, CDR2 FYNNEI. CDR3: CASKQQGSGSPLHF. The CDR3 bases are TGTGCCAGCAAGCAGCAGGGCAGCGGTTCACCCCTCCACTTT.

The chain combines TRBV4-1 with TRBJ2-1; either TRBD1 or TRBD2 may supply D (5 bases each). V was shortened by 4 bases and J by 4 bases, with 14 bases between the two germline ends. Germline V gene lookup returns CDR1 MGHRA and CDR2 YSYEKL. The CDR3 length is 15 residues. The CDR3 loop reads CASSPSTGAYNEQFF. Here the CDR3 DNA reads TGCGCCAGCAGCCCATCAACCGGGGCATACAATGAGCAGTTCTTC.

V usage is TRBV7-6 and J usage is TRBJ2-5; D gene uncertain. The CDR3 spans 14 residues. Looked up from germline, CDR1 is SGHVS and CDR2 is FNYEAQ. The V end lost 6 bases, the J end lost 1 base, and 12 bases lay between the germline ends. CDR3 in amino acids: CASSSPRFQETQYF. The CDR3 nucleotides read TGTGCCAGCAGTTCGCCCCGATTCCAAGAGACCCAGTACTTC.

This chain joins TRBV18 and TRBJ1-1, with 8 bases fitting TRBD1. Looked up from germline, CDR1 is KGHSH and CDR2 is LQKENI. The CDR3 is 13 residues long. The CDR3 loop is CASRTGQNTEAFF. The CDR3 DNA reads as TGTGCGAGCAGGACAGGGCAGAACACTGAAGCTTTCTTT.

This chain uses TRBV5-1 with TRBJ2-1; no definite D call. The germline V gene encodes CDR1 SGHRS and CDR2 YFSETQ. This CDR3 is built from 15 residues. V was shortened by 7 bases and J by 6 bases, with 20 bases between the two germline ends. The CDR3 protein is CASGFGRGIANEQFF. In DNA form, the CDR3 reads TGCGCCAGCGGGTTCGGACGAGGAATCGCCAATGAGCAGTTCTTC. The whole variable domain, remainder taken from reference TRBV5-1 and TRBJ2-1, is KAGVTQTPRYLIKTRGQQVTLSCSPISGHRSVSWYQQTPGQGLQFLFEYFSETQRNKGNFPGRFSGRQFSNSRSEMNVSTLELGDSALYLCASGFGRGIANEQFFGPGTRLTVL.

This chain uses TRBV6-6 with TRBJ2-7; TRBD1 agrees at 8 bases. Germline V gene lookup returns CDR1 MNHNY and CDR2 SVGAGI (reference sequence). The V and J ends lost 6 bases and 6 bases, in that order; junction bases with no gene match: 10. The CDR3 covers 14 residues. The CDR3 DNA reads TGTGCCAGCAGCCGCCAGGACAGGGCCACCGAGCAGTACTTC. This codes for CASSRQDRATEQYF.

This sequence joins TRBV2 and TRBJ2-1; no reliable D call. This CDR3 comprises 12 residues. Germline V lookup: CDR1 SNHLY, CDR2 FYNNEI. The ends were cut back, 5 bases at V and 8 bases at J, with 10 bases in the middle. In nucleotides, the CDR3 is TGTGCCAGCAGTAGGGATCGCGATGAGCAGTTCTTC. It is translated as CASSRDRDEQFF.

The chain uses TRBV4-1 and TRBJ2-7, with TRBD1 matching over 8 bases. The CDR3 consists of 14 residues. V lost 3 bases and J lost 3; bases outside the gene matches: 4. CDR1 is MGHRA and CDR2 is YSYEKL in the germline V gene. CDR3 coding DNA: TGCGCCAGCAGCCACCAGGGGGCAGGCTACGAGCAGTACTTC. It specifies CASSHQGAGYEQYF.

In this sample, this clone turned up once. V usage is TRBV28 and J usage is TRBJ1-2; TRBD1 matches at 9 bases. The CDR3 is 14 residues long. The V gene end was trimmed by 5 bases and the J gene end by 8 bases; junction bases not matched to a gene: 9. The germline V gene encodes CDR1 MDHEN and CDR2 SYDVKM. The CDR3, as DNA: TGTGCCAGCAGTATAATGGGACAGGGCAGAGGCTACACCTTC. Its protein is CASSIMGQGRGYTF.

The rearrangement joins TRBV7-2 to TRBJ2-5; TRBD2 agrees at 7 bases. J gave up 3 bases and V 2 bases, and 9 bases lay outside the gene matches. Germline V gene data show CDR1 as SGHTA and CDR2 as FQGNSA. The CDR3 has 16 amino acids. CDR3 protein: CASSLWGGAWEETQYF. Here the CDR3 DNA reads TGTGCCAGCAGCTTATGGGGGGGAGCGTGGGAAGAGACCCAGTACTTC. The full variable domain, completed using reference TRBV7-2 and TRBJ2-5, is GAGVSQSPSNKVTEKGKDVELRCDPISGHTALYWYRQSLGQGLEFLIYFQGNSAPDKSGLPSDRFSAERTGGSVSTLTIQRTQQEDSAVYLCASSLWGGAWEETQYFGPGTRLLVL.